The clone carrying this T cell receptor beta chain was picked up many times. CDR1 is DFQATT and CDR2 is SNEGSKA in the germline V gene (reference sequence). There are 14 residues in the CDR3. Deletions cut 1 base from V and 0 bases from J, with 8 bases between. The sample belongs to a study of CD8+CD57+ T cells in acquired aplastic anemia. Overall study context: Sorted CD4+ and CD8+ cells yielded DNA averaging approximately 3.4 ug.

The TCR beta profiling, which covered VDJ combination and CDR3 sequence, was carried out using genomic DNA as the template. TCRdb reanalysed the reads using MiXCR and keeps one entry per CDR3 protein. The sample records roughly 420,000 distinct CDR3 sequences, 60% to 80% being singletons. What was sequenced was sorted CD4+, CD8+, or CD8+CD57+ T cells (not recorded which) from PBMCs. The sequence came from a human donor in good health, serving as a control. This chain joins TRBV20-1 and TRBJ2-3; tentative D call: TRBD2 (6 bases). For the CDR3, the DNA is TGCAGTGCTAGAGGCGGGATAAGCACAGATACGCAGTATTTT. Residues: CSARGGISTDTQYF.